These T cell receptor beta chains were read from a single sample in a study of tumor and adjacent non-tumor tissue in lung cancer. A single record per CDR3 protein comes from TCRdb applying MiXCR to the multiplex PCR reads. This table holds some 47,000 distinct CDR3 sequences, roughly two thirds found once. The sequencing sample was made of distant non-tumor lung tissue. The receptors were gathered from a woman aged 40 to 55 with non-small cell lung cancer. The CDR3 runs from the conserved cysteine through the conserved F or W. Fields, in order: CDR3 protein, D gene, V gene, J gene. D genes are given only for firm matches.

CASSVQGLAEAFF	NA	TRBV6-1	TRBJ1-1
CAGSQARTGLNGGYTF	TRBD1	TRBV5-5	TRBJ1-2
CSARASGRSGVNILTF	TRBD2	TRBV20-1	TRBJ2-6
CASSQDGLLRELTEDLF	NA	TRBV4-2	TRBJ1-1
CASSQSLGARGEQFF	NA	TRBV14	TRBJ2-1
CASSGTISSYEQYF	NA	TRBV25-1	TRBJ2-7
CASRTGGMGNQLQHF	TRBD1	TRBV6-1	TRBJ1-5
CSVGESNQPQHF	NA	TRBV20-1	TRBJ1-5
CATQGADSYEQYF	NA	TRBV24-1	TRBJ2-7
CASSQRGVGANVLTF	NA	TRBV14	TRBJ2-6
CSASWKHYEQYF	NA	TRBV20-1	TRBJ2-7
CASSLGGRGFTEAFF	TRBD1	TRBV5-1	TRBJ1-1
CASSLPLQGHLSYEQYF	NA	TRBV5-4	TRBJ2-7
CSVVSESDQSQHF	NA	TRBV29-1	TRBJ1-5
CTVEEGRDRRYYKQYF	TRBD1	TRBV29-1	TRBJ2-7
CASSFARPGSLNTEAFF	NA	TRBV7-9	TRBJ1-1
CASNLSDEQYF	NA	TRBV2	TRBJ2-7
CASRDRARSGDTQYF	NA	TRBV6-2/TRBV6-3	TRBJ2-3
CASSLAGDPAYEQYF	NA	TRBV11-2	TRBJ2-7
CARSWSDLFGANVLTF	NA	TRBV11-2	TRBJ2-6
CSIAGLAGGGNEQFF	TRBD2	TRBV29-1	TRBJ2-1
CASSTQGVAAADTQYF	NA	TRBV9	TRBJ2-3
CSVRGWETQYF	NA	TRBV29-1	TRBJ2-5
CASSYGTSGSGADVLTF	TRBD2	TRBV6-5	TRBJ2-6
CASSYLWGSYEQYF	NA	TRBV11-3	TRBJ2-7
CSPFVQDNTVRF	NA	TRBV29-1	TRBJ2-7
CAFRPQGPGETQYF	NA	TRBV10-3	TRBJ2-5
CSGRAPTQDTQYF	NA	TRBV20-1	TRBJ2-3
CASSPRGQGQSGANVLTF	TRBD1	TRBV28	TRBJ2-6
CSVGTWHDEQYF	NA	TRBV29-1	TRBJ2-7
CASSFGGCDEQFF	NA	TRBV12-3/TRBV12-4	TRBJ2-1
CASSEVRFGNTGELFF	NA	TRBV25-1	TRBJ2-2
CASTLYPDPTYKQYF	NA	TRBV7-6	TRBJ2-7
CAIKTSGGTDTQYF	NA	TRBV10-3	TRBJ2-3
CAATAGPLGNEQFF	NA	TRBV11-2	TRBJ2-1
CASSLTGGGADEQYF	TRBD2	TRBV7-3	TRBJ2-7
CACGLSRTGGLTDTQYF	TRBD1	TRBV12-5	TRBJ2-3
CSALGENSPLHF	NA	TRBV20-1	TRBJ1-6
CSARGSNQPHHF	NA	TRBV20-1	TRBJ1-5
CASSFGTGGLEQFF	TRBD1	TRBV7-3	TRBJ2-1
CASSLGDRGLTDTQYF	TRBD1	TRBV7-9	TRBJ2-3
CAARREAVLEQFF	TRBD2	TRBV6-1	TRBJ2-1
CASGPLLAGDHNEQFF	TRBD2	TRBV6-2/TRBV6-3	TRBJ2-1
CASRQGGVANYGHIF	TRBD1	TRBV4-1	TRBJ1-2
CASGSSTGANLYFSYEQYF	NA	TRBV7-9	TRBJ2-7
CASGPGDRVTNGYTF	TRBD1	TRBV6-6	TRBJ1-2
CASSPRLAGGTGELVF	TRBD2	TRBV4-2	TRBJ2-2
CASSLSIVGGKGTQYF	NA	TRBV11-2	TRBJ2-5
CASSPQQGVNTEAFF	NA	TRBV4-1	TRBJ1-1
CASSLSAGPLIEKLFF	NA	TRBV28	TRBJ1-4
CTSSSERGRRNTIYF	TRBD1	TRBV6-5	TRBJ1-3
CAIGSGRTDTQYF	TRBD2	TRBV6-1	TRBJ2-3
CASSPGASGETQYF	TRBD2	TRBV7-3	TRBJ2-5
CASSFGLAGGGNEQFF	TRBD2	TRBV28	TRBJ2-1
CASSQEHATWLNRTAKNIQYF	NA	TRBV4-2	TRBJ2-4